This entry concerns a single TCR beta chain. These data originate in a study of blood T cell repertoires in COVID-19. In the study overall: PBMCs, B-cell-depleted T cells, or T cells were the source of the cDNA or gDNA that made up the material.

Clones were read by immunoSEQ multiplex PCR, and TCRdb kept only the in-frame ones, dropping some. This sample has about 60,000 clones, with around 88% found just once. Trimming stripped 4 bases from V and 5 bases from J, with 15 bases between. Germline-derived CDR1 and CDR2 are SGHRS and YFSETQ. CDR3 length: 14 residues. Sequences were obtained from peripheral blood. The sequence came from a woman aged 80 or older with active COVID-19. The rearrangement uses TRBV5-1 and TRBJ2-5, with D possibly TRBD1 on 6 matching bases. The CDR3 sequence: CASSGVSGDETQYF. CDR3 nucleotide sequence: TGCGCCAGCAGCGGGGTTTCAGGGGATGAGACCCAGTACTTC.